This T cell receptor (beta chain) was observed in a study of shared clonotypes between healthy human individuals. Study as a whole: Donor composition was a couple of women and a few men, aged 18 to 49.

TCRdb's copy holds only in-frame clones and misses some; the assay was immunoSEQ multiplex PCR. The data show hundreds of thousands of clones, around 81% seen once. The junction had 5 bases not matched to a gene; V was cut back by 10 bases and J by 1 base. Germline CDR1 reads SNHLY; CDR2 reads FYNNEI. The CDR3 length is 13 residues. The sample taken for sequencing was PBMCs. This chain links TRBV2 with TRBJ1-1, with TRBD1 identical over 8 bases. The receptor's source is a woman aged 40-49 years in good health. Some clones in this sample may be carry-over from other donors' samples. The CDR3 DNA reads TGTGCCACCCCGGACAGGGCGAACACTGAAGCTTTCTTT. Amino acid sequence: CATPDRANTEAFF.